The sequence of this TCR beta chain was determined in a study of blood T cell repertoires in COVID-19. The CDR3 covers 14 residues. V lost 3 bases and J lost 4; bases outside the gene matches: 2. Germline lookup yields CDR1 SEHNR and CDR2 FQNEAQ (reference sequence). Measured with immunoSEQ multiplex PCR; TCRdb has only the in-frame clones, and not every one. The top ten hold 3.3% of the sample, which has over 250,000 clones, about 80% seen once. V usage is TRBV7-9 and J usage is TRBJ1-2; 10 nucleotides align to TRBD1. This TCR was recovered from a woman aged 80 or over with acute or convalescent COVID-19. The sequencing sample was made of peripheral blood. CDR3 sequence (DNA): TGTGCCAGCAGCTTGGGACAGGGGATCTATGGCTACACCTTC. It translates to CASSLGQGIYGYTF.